This TCR beta chain is drawn from a study of cytomegalovirus exposure and HLA in healthy donors. V was clipped by 5 bases and J by 5 bases; unmatched bases: 7. The CDR3 runs to 15 residues. CDR1 and CDR2 from the germline V gene are KGHSH and LQKENI. Amplification used 60 Vbeta primers and 13 Jbeta primers. Original analysis: Unique TCR beta chains numbered 80 million to 95 million in a later analysis, with roughly 9.9 million shared. Generated by immunoSEQ multiplex PCR, the TCRdb table keeps only in-frame clones and is missing some. The V and J calls and the clone size are those of that table, but D and trimming were determined from the DNA. Of some 120,000 clones listed, roughly 80% are singletons.

The TCR originated in a woman aged 40 to 50 in good health and CMV-seronegative. V is TRBV18 and J is TRBJ2-3, with TRBD1 identical over 10 bases. Sequenced: PBMCs. The CDR3, as DNA: TGTGCCAGCTCAACAGCCGGACAGGGGGGAGATACGCAGTATTTT. It encodes CASSTAGQGGDTQYF.